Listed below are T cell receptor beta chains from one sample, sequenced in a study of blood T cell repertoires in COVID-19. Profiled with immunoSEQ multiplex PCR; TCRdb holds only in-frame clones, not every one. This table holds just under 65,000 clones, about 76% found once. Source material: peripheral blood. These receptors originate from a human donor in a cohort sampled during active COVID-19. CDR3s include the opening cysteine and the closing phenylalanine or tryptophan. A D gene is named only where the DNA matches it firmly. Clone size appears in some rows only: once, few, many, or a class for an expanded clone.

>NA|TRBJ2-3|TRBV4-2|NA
TGTGCCAGCAGCCCCTTCGAGGGCCCAGATACGCAGTATTTT
CASSPFEGPDTQYF
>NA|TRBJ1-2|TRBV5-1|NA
TGCGCCAGCAGCTTGGCCAAAGAGGGATCCCACACCTTC
CASSLAKEGSHTF
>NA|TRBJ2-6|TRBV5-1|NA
TGCGCCAGCAGCTTTCAATCGGGATCTGGGGCCAACGTCCTGACTTTC
CASSFQSGSGANVLTF
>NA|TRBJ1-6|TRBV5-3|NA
TGTGCCAGAAGCTTGACCCCAGGCAATCCCTATAATTCACCCCTCCACTTT
CARSLTPGNPYNSPLHF
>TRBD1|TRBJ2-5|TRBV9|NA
TGTGCCAGCAGCTACAGACAGGGGGCAGAGACCCAGTACTTC
CASSYRQGAETQYF
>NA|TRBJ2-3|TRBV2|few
TGTGCCAGCAGTGAAGGGGGGCGCACAGATACGCAGTATTTT
CASSEGGRTDTQYF
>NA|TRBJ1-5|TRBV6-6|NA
TGTGCCAGCATCCAAGGGGCTAGCGGTCAGCCCCAGCATTTT
CASIQGASGQPQHF
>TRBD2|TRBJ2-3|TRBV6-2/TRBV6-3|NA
TGTGCCAGCAGTTCCGGGACTAGTAGTGATACGCAGTATTTT
CASSSGTSSDTQYF
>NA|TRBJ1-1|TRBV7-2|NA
TGTGCCAGCAGCGGCGGGGGCCTGATTGAAGCTTTCTTT
CASSGGGLIEAFF
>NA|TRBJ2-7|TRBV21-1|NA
TGTGCCAGCAGCAAAGAACCGACTAGCGGGGAACCCCTGCCGGCCTACGAGCAGTACTTC
CASSKEPTSGEPLPAYEQYF
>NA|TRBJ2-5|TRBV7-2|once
TGTGCCAGCAGCTTACGGTGGAGCGTCGTCGAGACCCAGTACTTC
CASSLRWSVVETQYF
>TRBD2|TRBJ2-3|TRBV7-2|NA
TGTGCCAGCAGCTTCTCTAGCGGAGGGCAGTATACGCAGTATTTT
CASSFSSGGQYTQYF
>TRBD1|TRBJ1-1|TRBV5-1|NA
TGCGCCAGCAGCTTGACCTACAGGGGCACTGAAGCTTTCTTT
CASSLTYRGTEAFF
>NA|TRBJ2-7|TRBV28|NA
TGTGCCAGCACTCTGGGGACACTCTCCTACGAGCAGTACTTC
CASTLGTLSYEQYF
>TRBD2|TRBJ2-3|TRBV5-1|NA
TGCGCCAGCAGCTTGGGACTAGCGGGGGGGCTGGCAGATACGCAGTATTTT
CASSLGLAGGLADTQYF
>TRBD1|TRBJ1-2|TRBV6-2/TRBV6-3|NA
TGTGCCAGCAGTCCCCTTGACAGGGTAGTCTATGGCTACACCTTC
CASSPLDRVVYGYTF
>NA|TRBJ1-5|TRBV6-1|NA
TGTGCCAGCAGTGAGGGACAACATCAGCCCCAGCATTTT
CASSEGQHQPQHF
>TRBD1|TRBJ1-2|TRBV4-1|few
TGCGCCAGCAGCCAAGCCTCAGCGAGACAGGGAACCCTCTATGGCTACACCTTC
CASSQASARQGTLYGYTF
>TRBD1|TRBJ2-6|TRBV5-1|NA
TGCGCCAGCAGGGGACAGGGGGTGAGCTCTGGGGCCAACGTCCTGACTTTC
CASRGQGVSSGANVLTF
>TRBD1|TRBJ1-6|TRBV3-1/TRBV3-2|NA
TGTGCCAGCAGCTACAGACAGGGCGCGCCACTCTTT
CASSYRQGAPLF
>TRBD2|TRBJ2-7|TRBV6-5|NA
TGTGCCAGCAGTCCAAGCGGGGGCCCCTACGAGCAGTACTTC
CASSPSGGPYEQYF
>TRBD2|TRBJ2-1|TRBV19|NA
TGTGCCAGTAGTATTATGGGACTAGCGGGGGGGTCGTATGAGCAGTTCTTC
CASSIMGLAGGSYEQFF
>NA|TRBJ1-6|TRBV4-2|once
TGTGCCAGCAGCCAAGATCGGAGGGGTTCACCCCTCCACTTT
CASSQDRRGSPLHF
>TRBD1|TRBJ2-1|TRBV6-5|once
TGTGCCGCACGGGACAGCCGGGGTAATGAGCAGTTCTTC
CAARDSRGNEQFF
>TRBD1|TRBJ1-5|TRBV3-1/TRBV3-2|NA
TGTGCCAGCAGCCCCGACAGGGGGCGAGGACAGCCCCAGCATTTT
CASSPDRGRGQPQHF
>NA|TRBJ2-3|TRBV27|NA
TGTGCCAGCAGTTCCCTCCGCACAGATACGCAGTATTTT
CASSSLRTDTQYF
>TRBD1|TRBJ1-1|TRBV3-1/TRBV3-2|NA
TGTGCCAGCAACCCCCACAGGGGTTTGGGAACTGAAGCTTTCTTT
CASNPHRGLGTEAFF
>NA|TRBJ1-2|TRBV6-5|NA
TGTGCCAGCCACACAAATGGCTACACCTTC
CASHTNGYTF
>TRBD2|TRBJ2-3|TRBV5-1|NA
TGCGCCAGCAATGGCGGGGGGACCACAGATACGCAGTATTTT
CASNGGGTTDTQYF
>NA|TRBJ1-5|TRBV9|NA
TGTGCCAGCAGCGTAGGAGGTAGCAATCAGCCCCAGCATTTT
CASSVGGSNQPQHF
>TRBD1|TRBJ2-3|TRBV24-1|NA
TGTGCCACCAGTGCGACGGGACAGGGGGCCGCAGATACGCAGTATTTT
CATSATGQGAADTQYF
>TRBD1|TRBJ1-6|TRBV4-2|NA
TGTGCCAGCAGCCACCCGGGACAGGGGGATTCACCCCTCCACTTT
CASSHPGQGDSPLHF
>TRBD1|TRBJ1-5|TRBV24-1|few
TGTGCCACAACCGGGACAGGGGCCCGTCAGCCCCAGCATTTT
CATTGTGARQPQHF
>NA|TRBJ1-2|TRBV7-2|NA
TGTGCCAGCAGCGATCGGACATCCAGCCCGGGTTATGGCTACACCTTC
CASSDRTSSPGYGYTF
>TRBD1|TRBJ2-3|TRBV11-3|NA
TGTGCCAGCAGCCCTCGGACAGGGACGGGTACAGATACGCAGTATTTT
CASSPRTGTGTDTQYF
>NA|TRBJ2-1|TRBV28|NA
TGTGCCAGCAGAACCCCGACATCCTACAATGAGCAGTTCTTC
CASRTPTSYNEQFF
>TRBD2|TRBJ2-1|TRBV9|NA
TGTGCCAGCAGCCCCCGCCTAGCGGGGGAGTACAATGAGCAGTTCTTC
CASSPRLAGEYNEQFF
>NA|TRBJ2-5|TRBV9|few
TGTGCCAGCAGCCCCTCTGGGGGGTTGGCAGAGACCCAGTACTTC
CASSPSGGLAETQYF
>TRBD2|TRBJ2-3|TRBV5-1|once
TGCGCCAGCAGCCCACTAGCGGGGGGGCAAGATACGCAGTATTTT
CASSPLAGGQDTQYF
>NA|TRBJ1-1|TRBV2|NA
TGTGCCACCACCACAGGGTACACTGAAGCTTTCTTT
CATTTGYTEAFF
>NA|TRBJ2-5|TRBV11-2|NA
TGTGCCAGCAGCTTGGGGGGGCGCGCCACGAGAACCCAGTACTTC
CASSLGGRATRTQYF
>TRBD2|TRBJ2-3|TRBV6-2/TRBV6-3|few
TGTGCCAGCAGTTTGATGATAGCGGGGCTCACAGATACGCAGTATTTT
CASSLMIAGLTDTQYF
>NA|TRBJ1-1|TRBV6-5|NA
TGTGCCAGCAGTTACTCGGGCGCTGAAGCTTTCTTT
CASSYSGAEAFF
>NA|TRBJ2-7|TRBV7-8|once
TGTGCCAGCAGCCACCGTGGGGCAGGGAGGTACGAGCAGTACTTC
CASSHRGAGRYEQYF
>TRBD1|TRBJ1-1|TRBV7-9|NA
TGTGCCAGCAGCCCCGCCGGGACAGGGAACACTGAAGCTTTCTTT
CASSPAGTGNTEAFF
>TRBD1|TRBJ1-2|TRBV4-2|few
TGTGCCAGCAGCCTAGAAACGGGACAGGGCTACTATGGCTACACCTTC
CASSLETGQGYYGYTF
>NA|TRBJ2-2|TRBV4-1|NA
TGCGCCAGCAGCCAAGTGCCAGGGTTTCACACCGGGGAGCTGTTTTTT
CASSQVPGFHTGELFF
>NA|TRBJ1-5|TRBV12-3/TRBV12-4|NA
TGTGCCAGCAGTTTCGGGGATTGGGGGCCCCAGCATTTT
CASSFGDWGPQHF
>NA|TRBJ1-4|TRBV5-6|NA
TGTGCCAGCAGCTCGAACTACAGGGTGACTAATGAAAAACTGTTTTTT
CASSSNYRVTNEKLFF
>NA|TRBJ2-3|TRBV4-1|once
TGCGCCAGCAGCCAAGGGCGAGCGGGCCCCTCGACCCCTAAGGGTTTT
CASSQGRAGPSTPKGF
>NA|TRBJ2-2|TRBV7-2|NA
TGTGCCAGCAGCTATGACTCCGGAACGGCCGGGGAGCTGTTTTTT
CASSYDSGTAGELFF